This TCR beta chain emerged from a study of cytomegalovirus exposure and HLA in healthy donors. Study results and caveats: More than 150 TCR beta chains were listed as cytomegalovirus-associated. Under 20,000 TCR beta sequences were associated with HLA alleles at 0.05 false discovery rate in a later analysis. An ancestry cluster, one associated with Asian ancestry, reportedly showed fewer N-insertions than the approximately 670-donor mean in a later analysis. Most TCR sequences were uncommon, yet certain public TCRs appeared in many donors.

Use of 60 Vbeta and 13 Jbeta primers characterized the PCR. Generated by immunoSEQ multiplex PCR, the TCRdb table keeps only in-frame clones and is missing some. This sample has about 130,000 clones; roughly 72% occur once, and the top ten carry 7.3%. The CDR3 runs to 16 residues. The junction had 2 bases not matched to a gene; V was cut back by 1 base and J by 0 bases. CDR1 is SGHAT, CDR2 FQNNGV, per germline. As regards this clone: No antigen is known for it.

This clonotype was obtained from a male donor in good health and CMV-seronegative. V usage is TRBV11-2 and J usage is TRBJ2-7; TRBD2 matches at 11 bases. Source material: PBMCs. This chain's CDR3 is CASSLVGTSGSYEQYF. The CDR3 nucleotides are TGTGCCAGCAGCTTAGTCGGGACTAGCGGCTCCTACGAGCAGTACTTC.